The 13 T cell receptor beta chains below all came from one sample that was sequenced in a study of blood T cell repertoires in COVID-19. The protocol was immunoSEQ multiplex PCR, while the TCRdb copy is restricted to in-frame clones and leaves out a portion. The repertoire includes 30,000 to 40,000 clones, approximately 85% of them detected once, and over 35% sits in the top ten. Sequences were obtained from peripheral blood. The receptors were sampled from a man aged 60 to 75 with active or convalescent COVID-19.

This clone was counted only a few times. The chain couples TRBV30 to TRBJ2-3; TRBD2 matches 11 bases. Trimming cost V 1 base and J 6 bases; bases outside gene matches: 6. Germline V gives CDR1 GTSNPN, CDR2 SVGIG (reference sequence). The CDR3 has 15 amino acids. CDR3 sequence: CAWSGLAGSTDTQYF. Written as DNA, the CDR3 is TGTGCCTGGAGTGGACTAGCGGGATCGACTGATACGCAGTATTTT.

This sequence joins TRBV7-8 and TRBJ2-2; 12 bases align to TRBD1. Germline V lookup: CDR1 SGHVS, CDR2 FQNEAQ. The CDR3 totals 17 residues. The J segment lost 2 bases and the V segment lost 5 bases, leaving 6 bases of the junction unmatched. The CDR3 spells CASSRRGTGGNTGELFF. CDR3 bases: TGTGCCAGCAGCAGACGGGGGACAGGGGGCAACACCGGGGAGCTGTTTTTT.

This clone was observed a single time. The chain couples TRBV11-2 to TRBJ1-3, with 7 bases lining up with TRBD1. Germline loops: CDR1 SGHAT, CDR2 FQNNGV. This CDR3 spans 19 amino acids. J gave up 0 bases and V 1 base, and 12 bases lay outside the gene matches. CDR3 nucleotide sequence: TGTGCCAGCAGCTTAGCCCCGACAGGGTCTGGCCTCTCTGGAAACACCATATATTTT. Protein product: CASSLAPTGSGLSGNTIYF.

The chain joins TRBV15 to TRBJ1-4; 10 bases fit TRBD1. The CDR3 has 15 amino acids. V trimming: 3 bases; J trimming: 8 bases; junction bases outside the gene matches: 6. The germline V gene encodes CDR1 LNHNV and CDR2 YYDKDF (reference sequence). CDR3 protein: CATSRGTGVGEKLFF. The CDR3 DNA reads as TGTGCCACCAGCAGGGGGACAGGGGTTGGGGAAAAACTGTTTTTT.

The chain employs TRBV12-3 or TRBV12-4 and TRBJ1-5; no clear D. This CDR3 spans 13 amino acids. V was cut by 3 bases and J by 3 bases, with 6 bases left in between. The CDR3 protein is CASSLNTNQPQHF. CDR3 nucleotide sequence: TGTGCCAGCAGTTTGAACACCAATCAGCCCCAGCATTTT.

V is TRBV6-2 or TRBV6-3 and J is TRBJ2-7; D gene unclear. Germline V CDR1 and CDR2: MNHEY, SVGEGT. This CDR3 region has 16 residues. Trimming pared 4 bases from V and 2 bases from J, leaving 18 bases between. The CDR3 DNA follows: TGTGCCAGCAGTTTCGCTCGCAGACTGACCACCTACGAGCAGTACGTC. Protein product: CASSFARRLTTYEQYV.

The J gene is TRBJ1-1, the V gene TRBV12-3 or TRBV12-4; 7 nucleotides line up with TRBD1. This CDR3 is 11 amino acids long. Trimming cost V 5 bases and J 10 bases; bases outside gene matches: 4. This CDR3 is CASSRQGPAFF. In DNA, the CDR3 is TGTGCCAGCAGTAGACAGGGTCCAGCTTTCTTT.

The V gene is TRBV11-2, the J gene TRBJ2-3, with a possible D match to TRBD2 (5 bases). The V gene's germline CDR1 is SGHAT and CDR2 FQNNGV. The CDR3 covers 16 residues. The ends were cut back, 1 base at V and 2 bases at J, with 13 bases in the middle. Here the CDR3 reads CASSLGGPGVTDTQYF. The CDR3 coding sequence is TGTGCCAGCAGCTTAGGAGGGCCCGGAGTCACAGATACGCAGTATTTT.

A word on this clone: Germline is not matched at one junction end, which may reflect a read error. V and J are TRBV19 and TRBJ2-5; TRBD1 matches 7 bases. CDR3 length: 13 amino acids. Germline lookup yields CDR1 LNHDA and CDR2 SQIVND (reference sequence). The chain's CDR3 is CASSIRGVGQHHF. In DNA form, the CDR3 reads TGTGCCAGTAGTATCCGAGGAGTGGGACAGCACCACTTC.

J is TRBJ2-7 and V is TRBV10-3, with 7 bases fitting TRBD1. V gave up 6 bases and J gave up 4 bases; unmatched junction bases: 3. The CDR3 is 12 residues long. Germline CDR1 is ENHRY and CDR2 is SYGVKD. The CDR3 DNA is TGTGCCATCAGCGAACAGGGGTACGAGCAGTACGTC. Protein product: CAISEQGYEQYV.

V and J are TRBV6-2 or TRBV6-3 and TRBJ2-4; possibly TRBD1 for D (6 bases). V lost 4 bases and J lost 1, with 11 bases in between. CDR3 length: 15 amino acids. Germline values: CDR1 MNHEY, CDR2 SVGEGT. The CDR3 region is CASSSTGKAKNIQYF. As DNA, the CDR3 is TGTGCCAGCAGTTCCACAGGGAAGGCCAAAAACATTCAGTACTTC.

This chain links TRBV5-1 with TRBJ1-5; weak D call: TRBD1 (6 bases). The V and J ends lost 2 bases and 9 bases respectively, with 12 bases between them. Germline assignment: CDR1 SGHRS and CDR2 YFSETQ. The CDR3 length is 13 residues. CDR3 sequence reads: CASSLGGGSPQHF. CDR3 coding DNA: TGCGCCAGCAGCTTAGGGGGGGGGTCGCCCCAGCATTTT. Full variable domain (outside the CDR3, taken from reference TRBV5-1 and TRBJ1-5): KAGVTQTPRYLIKTRGQQVTLSCSPISGHRSVSWYQQTPGQGLQFLFEYFSETQRNKGNFPGRFSGRQFSNSRSEMNVSTLELGDSALYLCASSLGGGSPQHFGDGTRLSIL.

This clone was seen only once. V usage is TRBV25-1 and J usage is TRBJ1-1; 9 bases match TRBD1. Germline V gives CDR1 MGHDK, CDR2 SYGVNS. The CDR3 extends over 13 amino acids. Losses at the gene ends were 5 bases for V and 5 bases for J; bases not matched to a gene: 3. The CDR3 DNA sequence: TGTGCCAGCAGTCGGACAGGGGAGACTGAAGCTTTCTTT. Translated: CASSRTGETEAFF.